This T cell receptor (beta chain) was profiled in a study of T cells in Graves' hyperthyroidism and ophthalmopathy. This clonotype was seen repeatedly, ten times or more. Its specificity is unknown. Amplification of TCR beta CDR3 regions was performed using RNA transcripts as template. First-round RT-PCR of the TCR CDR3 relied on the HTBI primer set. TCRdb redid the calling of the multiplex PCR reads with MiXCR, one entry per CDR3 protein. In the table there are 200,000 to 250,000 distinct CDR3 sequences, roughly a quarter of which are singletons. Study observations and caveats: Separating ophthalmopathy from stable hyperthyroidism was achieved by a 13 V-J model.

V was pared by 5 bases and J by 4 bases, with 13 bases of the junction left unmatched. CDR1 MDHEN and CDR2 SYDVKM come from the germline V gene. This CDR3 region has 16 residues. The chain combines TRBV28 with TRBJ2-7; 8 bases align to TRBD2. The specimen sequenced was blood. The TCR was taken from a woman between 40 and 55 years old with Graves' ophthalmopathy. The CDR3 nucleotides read TGTGCCAGCAGTCATCGAGCGGGAGAGTCCCAATACGAGCAGTACTTC. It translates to CASSHRAGESQYEQYF.